A selection of T cell receptor beta chains follows, all from one sample in a study of early T cells in non-severe SARS-CoV-2 infection. TCRdb independently ran MiXCR on the 5' RACE reads; one entry per CDR3 protein. The sample shows roughly 33,000 distinct CDR3 sequences, about 5% of them seen only once. The specimen sequenced was whole blood. The receptors derive from an adult who was a healthcare worker with PCR-confirmed SARS-CoV-2 infection or an uninfected control (not recorded which). Both conserved end residues are part of each CDR3. Each record gives: clone size, V gene, J gene, D gene, CDR3 protein, CDR3 DNA. The D gene is left open where the match is weak. Expanded clones are given a class, and other clones once, few, many or no size at all.

NA	TRBV5-1	TRBJ1-1	NA	CASSLPLRGPTNTEAFF	TGCGCCAGCAGTTTACCCCTTCGCGGGCCGACGAACACTGAAGCTTTCTTT
NA	TRBV28	TRBJ2-5	NA	CASSTQETQNF	TGTGCCAGCAGTACGCAAGAGACCCAGAACTTC
many	TRBV7-9	TRBJ2-4	NA	CASSIPGTNIQYF	TGTGCCAGCAGCATCCCCGGGACCAACATTCAGTACTTC
many	TRBV4-3	TRBJ1-4	TRBD1	CASSQDRGQNNEKLFF	TGCGCCAGCAGCCAAGATAGGGGACAGAATAATGAAAAACTGTTTTTT
many	TRBV19	TRBJ2-3	NA	CASSIMGGFRDTQYF	TGTGCCAGTAGTATAATGGGGGGTTTTCGGGATACGCAGTATTTT
few	TRBV18	TRBJ2-5	NA	CASSPLRQTQETQYF	TGTGCCAGCTCACCACTTCGCCAGACCCAAGAGACCCAGTACTTC
many	TRBV28	TRBJ2-7	NA	CASSPGDRTYEQYF	TGTGCCAGCAGTCCGGGGGACAGAACCTACGAGCAGTACTTC
few	TRBV7-3	TRBJ1-6	NA	CASSSSQGPLHF	TGTGCCAGCAGCTCGTCACAGGGACCCCTCCACTTT
NA	TRBV20-1	TRBJ2-1	TRBD1	CSAIRDRGSNEQFF	TGCAGTGCTATCCGGGACAGGGGATCCAATGAGCAGTTCTTC
NA	TRBV5-1	TRBJ2-7	TRBD1	CASSPGQGGEQYF	TGCGCCAGCAGCCCGGGACAGGGTGGCGAGCAGTACTTC
many	TRBV6-2/TRBV6-3	TRBJ2-1	NA	CASSYSGKEFF	TGTGCCAGCAGTTACTCTGGGAAGGAGTTCTTC
NA	TRBV6-1	TRBJ2-5	NA	CASRLGPNHYQETQYF	TGTGCCAGCAGGCTGGGACCGAACCATTACCAAGAGACCCAGTACTTC
NA	TRBV6-2/TRBV6-3	TRBJ1-2	NA	CASSYDGAEFYGYTF	TGTGCCAGCAGTTACGACGGGGCTGAATTCTATGGCTACACCTTC
medium-sized	TRBV18	TRBJ1-2	NA	CASSDSYGYTF	TGTGCCAGCTCCGACAGCTATGGCTACACCTTC
many	TRBV6-5	TRBJ1-1	NA	CASSMNTEAFF	TGTGCCAGCAGTATGAACACTGAAGCTTTCTTT
many	TRBV12-2	TRBJ2-7	NA	CASLSMISGGSYSYEQYF	TGTGCAAGTCTATCGATGATTAGCGGGGGATCATACTCCTACGAGCAGTACTTC
few	TRBV19	TRBJ2-1	NA	CASSIESRSSYNEQFF	TGTGCCAGTAGTATTGAGAGTAGGAGCTCCTACAATGAGCAGTTCTTC
many	TRBV29-1	TRBJ2-7	NA	CSVDEGSSYEQYF	TGCAGCGTTGATGAGGGAAGCTCCTACGAGCAGTACTTC
many	TRBV10-2	TRBJ2-3	NA	CASSEVGRGTDTQYF	TGCGCCAGCAGTGAAGTCGGGCGGGGCACAGATACGCAGTATTTT
few	TRBV29-1	TRBJ1-1	TRBD1	CSVGTGVSTEAFF	TGCAGCGTTGGGACAGGGGTTAGCACTGAAGCTTTCTTT
many	TRBV7-9	TRBJ2-7	NA	CASSLVPGDNEQYF	TGTGCCAGCAGCTTAGTTCCAGGGGACAACGAGCAGTACTTC
many	TRBV20-1	TRBJ2-7	TRBD2	CSATTSGGPAYEQYF	TGCAGTGCAACGACTAGCGGGGGGCCAGCCTACGAGCAGTACTTC
NA	TRBV29-1	TRBJ1-1	TRBD1	CSAVGTGIGNTEAFF	TGCAGCGCGGTGGGGACAGGCATAGGAAACACTGAAGCTTTCTTT
medium-sized	TRBV4-3	TRBJ1-1	NA	CASSPSGDLTAEAFF	TGCGCCAGCAGCCCTTCAGGGGATTTAACCGCTGAAGCTTTCTTT
NA	TRBV6-5	TRBJ1-5	NA	CASSARGGTEAGNQPQHF	TGTGCCAGCAGTGCTAGGGGAGGGACCGAAGCGGGCAATCAGCCCCAGCATTTT
NA	TRBV13	TRBJ2-3	NA	CASSIQDTQYF	TGTGCCAGCAGCATTCAAGATACGCAGTATTTT
few	TRBV11-3	TRBJ2-1	TRBD2	CASSLEAGREQFF	TGTGCCAGCAGCTTAGAAGCGGGGCGTGAGCAGTTCTTC
NA	TRBV20-1	TRBJ1-1	TRBD1	CSVLTGGTEAFF	TGCAGTGTCCTGACAGGGGGGACTGAAGCTTTCTTT
many	TRBV11-3	TRBJ1-1	NA	CASSQMGTTEAFF	TGTGCCAGCAGCCAAATGGGCACGACTGAAGCTTTCTTT
NA	TRBV5-1	TRBJ2-5	TRBD2	CASSPLRGAGGYQETQYF	TGCGCCAGCAGCCCACTGCGGGGAGCGGGGGGGTACCAAGAGACCCAGTACTTC
many	TRBV7-2	TRBJ2-3	TRBD1	CASSPSTGYTDTQYF	TGTGCCAGCAGCCCATCGACAGGGTACACAGATACGCAGTATTTT
many	TRBV28	TRBJ1-4	NA	CASSRPIGVGNEKLFF	TGTGCCAGCAGTCGCCCCATAGGGGTCGGTAATGAAAAACTGTTTTTT
many	TRBV6-5	TRBJ2-1	TRBD1	CASSRDSNEQFF	TGTGCCAGCAGTCGGGACAGCAATGAGCAGTTCTTC
few	TRBV6-1	TRBJ2-4	TRBD1	CASSEETGGAKNIQYF	TGTGCCAGCAGTGAAGAGACAGGGGGAGCCAAAAACATTCAGTACTTC
many	TRBV12-3/TRBV12-4	TRBJ1-5	TRBD1	CASSLGWGQGFNQPQHF	TGTGCCAGCAGTTTAGGATGGGGACAGGGGTTTAATCAGCCCCAGCATTTT
NA	TRBV3-1	TRBJ2-1	TRBD1	CASSSDRSYNEQFF	TGTGCCAGCAGCTCGGACAGGTCCTACAATGAGCAGTTCTTC
NA	TRBV7-7	TRBJ1-1	TRBD1	CASSLGRGQGIWNTEAFF	TGTGCCAGCAGCTTAGGCAGGGGACAGGGGATATGGAACACTGAAGCTTTCTTT
many	TRBV29-1	TRBJ2-5	NA	CSARTSPQETQYF	TGCAGCGCTAGGACGAGCCCTCAAGAGACCCAGTACTTC
many	TRBV7-9	TRBJ1-4	NA	CASSLRSQGVEKLFF	TGTGCCAGCAGCTTGAGATCACAGGGAGTCGAAAAACTGTTTTTT
many	TRBV6-6	TRBJ2-3	TRBD1	CASFRDRTSSTDTQYF	TGTGCCAGCTTCCGGGACAGGACATCTAGCACAGATACGCAGTATTTT
few	TRBV7-8	TRBJ2-3	NA	CASSPWGRLVRGTDTQYF	TGTGCCAGCAGCCCTTGGGGCAGGTTGGTTCGAGGCACAGATACGCAGTATTTT
NA	TRBV10-2	TRBJ2-1	TRBD2	CASPLERGIYNEQFF	TGCGCCAGCCCTTTGGAGCGGGGGATATACAATGAGCAGTTCTTC
few	TRBV4-3	TRBJ2-7	NA	CASSQGRDYEQYF	TGCGCCAGCAGCCAAGGCCGGGACTACGAGCAGTACTTC
few	TRBV28	TRBJ2-4	NA	CAATTKNIQYF	TGTGCCGCCACCACCAAAAACATTCAGTACTTC
many	TRBV29-1	TRBJ2-5	TRBD1	CSVRDSPGETQYF	TGCAGCGTGAGGGACAGTCCGGGAGAGACCCAGTACTTC
NA	TRBV20-1	TRBJ2-7	NA	CSGVGRLDAYEQYF	TGCAGTGGGGTGGGCAGATTAGACGCCTACGAGCAGTACTTC
many	TRBV12-3/TRBV12-4	TRBJ1-6	NA	CASSGDRSNSPLHF	TGTGCCAGCAGTGGCGACAGGAGTAATTCACCCCTCCACTTT
NA	TRBV20-1	TRBJ2-7	NA	CSARESTGVYEQYF	TGCAGTGCTAGAGAAAGTACGGGGGTCTACGAGCAGTACTTC
many	TRBV7-6	TRBJ1-3	NA	CASSLDPQSSGNTIYF	TGTGCCAGCAGCTTAGATCCACAGAGCTCTGGAAACACCATATATTTT
many	TRBV5-4	TRBJ2-3	NA	CASSLARFSLSSTDTQYF	TGTGCCAGCAGCTTGGCCAGGTTTTCCCTTTCTAGCACAGATACGCAGTATTTT
medium-sized	TRBV29-1	TRBJ2-3	NA	CSVGPRGDRSDTQYF	TGCAGCGTTGGCCCGCGTGGGGATCGATCAGATACGCAGTATTTT
few	TRBV12-5	TRBJ2-1	TRBD1	CASRPWDRIIQNEQFF	TGTGCTAGTCGACCTTGGGACAGGATTATACAAAATGAGCAGTTCTTC
many	TRBV6-2/TRBV6-3	TRBJ2-7	TRBD2	CASTSRLALSYEQYF	TGTGCCAGCACCAGCCGACTAGCGCTTTCCTACGAGCAGTACTTC
few	TRBV6-2/TRBV6-3	TRBJ1-1	NA	CASSWRENTEAFF	TGTGCCAGCAGTTGGCGAGAGAACACTGAAGCTTTCTTT
many	TRBV7-2	TRBJ2-7	TRBD1	CASSLQTGGLEQYF	TGTGCCAGCAGCCTCCAGACAGGGGGCCTCGAGCAGTACTTC
many	TRBV2	TRBJ2-5	NA	CASSAHRSFSGETQYF	TGTGCCAGCAGTGCCCACAGGAGTTTTTCGGGAGAGACCCAGTACTTC
many	TRBV12-3/TRBV12-4	TRBJ2-2	NA	CASSFYTANTGELFF	TGTGCCAGCAGTTTTTATACTGCGAACACCGGGGAGCTGTTTTTT